This T cell receptor beta chain was sequenced for a study of blood T cells in healthy people across ages. Looking at the study overall: In model experiments, template switching was able to capture about one barcoded beta molecule for every two T cells that were present. Findings and caveats of the study: The diversity estimates, figures obtained from one million T cells, were considered underestimates.

For this clonotype: As yet, its antigen is unknown.

Combining a sample-barcoded 5' primer with a J-beta primer mix, a second PCR ran for 7 to 11 cycles. Each cDNA molecule received a tag from a template-switch adaptor that had 12 random nucleotides. MiXCR, run by TCRdb on the 5' RACE reads, gives a single entry per CDR3 protein. The sample carries roughly 800,000 distinct CDR3 sequences, under 30% recorded once. The same sample was also studied in work on T cells of mothers and their children.

The source is a boy between 10 and 17 years old in good health. The sequencing input was blood.

For the CDR3, the DNA is TGCAGTGCCGCGACAGCTAATACGCAGTATTTT. Its protein is CSAATANTQYF. The rearrangement links TRBV20-1 to TRBJ2-3, with D perhaps TRBD1 (5 bases). V was clipped by 6 bases and J by 7 bases, with 11 bases between them. The CDR3 is made up of 11 amino acids. Germline CDR1 and CDR2: DFQATT and SNEGSKA (reference sequence).